This T cell receptor (beta chain) was observed in a study of T cells and Merkel cell carcinoma outcomes. Study results and caveats: In Merkel cell carcinoma, repertoire and T-cell density reportedly predicted outcomes.

The method was immunoSEQ multiplex PCR; TCRdb's version includes in-frame clones alone and lacks a portion of them. The sample yields about 1,900 clones, roughly four fifths seen once. As for this clone: Its target is not known.

The sample consisted of tumor tissue from Merkel cell carcinoma. This TCR was sampled from a human donor with Merkel cell carcinoma.

DNA for the CDR3: TGTGCCAGCAGTTACTCGAGGGAGGGAAGTAACACTGAAGCTTTCTTT. Translating gives CASSYSREGSNTEAFF. V gene TRBV6-5 combines with J gene TRBJ1-1; no clear D gene. The CDR3 totals 16 residues. The V end lost 0 bases, the J end lost 2 bases, and 13 bases lay between the germline ends. Germline values: CDR1 MNHEY, CDR2 SVGAGI.